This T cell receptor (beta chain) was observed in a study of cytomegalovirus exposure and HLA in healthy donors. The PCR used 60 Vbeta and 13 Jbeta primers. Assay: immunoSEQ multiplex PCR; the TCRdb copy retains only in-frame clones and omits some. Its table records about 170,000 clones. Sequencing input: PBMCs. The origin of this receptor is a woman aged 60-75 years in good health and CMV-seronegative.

This CDR3 reads CSVEAGLGLGYGYTF. CDR3 sequence (DNA): TGCAGCGTTGAAGCCGGTTTGGGGCTTGGGTATGGCTACACCTTC. The chain recombines TRBV29-1 with TRBJ1-2; D is possibly TRBD1 (5 bases). This CDR3 has 15 residues. V was clipped by 1 base and J by 5 bases, with 17 bases between them. Germline V gene lookup returns CDR1 SQVTM and CDR2 ANQGSEA.